This T cell receptor beta chain stems from a study of human T cells and chemical hapten exposure. One entry per CDR3 protein results from TCRdb running MiXCR on the RACE reads. The table has under 200,000 distinct CDR3 sequences, approximately 15% seen once. Trimming stripped 0 bases from V and 10 bases from J, with 14 bases between. The CDR3 covers 15 residues. Per germline, CDR1 SGHRS and CDR2 YFSETQ. Documented time point: patch test 1, 2 weeks after DPC sensitization. Treatment reported: therapeutic diphenylcyclopropenone sensitization with weekly scalp DPC. Patches went on only after blood had been drawn each time.

The TCR sequence derives from a woman aged 25 to 45 with alopecia areata. Some clones in this sample may be carry-over from other donors' samples. The sequenced sample was whole blood, obtained in connection with sensitization to the hapten diphenylcyclopropenone (DPC). The chain uses TRBV5-1 and TRBJ1-6; weak D call: TRBD1 (6 bases). CDR3 sequence: CASSLARGAGSPLHF. The CDR3 region has the DNA TGCGCCAGCAGCTTGGCCCGGGGGGCTGGATCACCCCTCCACTTT.